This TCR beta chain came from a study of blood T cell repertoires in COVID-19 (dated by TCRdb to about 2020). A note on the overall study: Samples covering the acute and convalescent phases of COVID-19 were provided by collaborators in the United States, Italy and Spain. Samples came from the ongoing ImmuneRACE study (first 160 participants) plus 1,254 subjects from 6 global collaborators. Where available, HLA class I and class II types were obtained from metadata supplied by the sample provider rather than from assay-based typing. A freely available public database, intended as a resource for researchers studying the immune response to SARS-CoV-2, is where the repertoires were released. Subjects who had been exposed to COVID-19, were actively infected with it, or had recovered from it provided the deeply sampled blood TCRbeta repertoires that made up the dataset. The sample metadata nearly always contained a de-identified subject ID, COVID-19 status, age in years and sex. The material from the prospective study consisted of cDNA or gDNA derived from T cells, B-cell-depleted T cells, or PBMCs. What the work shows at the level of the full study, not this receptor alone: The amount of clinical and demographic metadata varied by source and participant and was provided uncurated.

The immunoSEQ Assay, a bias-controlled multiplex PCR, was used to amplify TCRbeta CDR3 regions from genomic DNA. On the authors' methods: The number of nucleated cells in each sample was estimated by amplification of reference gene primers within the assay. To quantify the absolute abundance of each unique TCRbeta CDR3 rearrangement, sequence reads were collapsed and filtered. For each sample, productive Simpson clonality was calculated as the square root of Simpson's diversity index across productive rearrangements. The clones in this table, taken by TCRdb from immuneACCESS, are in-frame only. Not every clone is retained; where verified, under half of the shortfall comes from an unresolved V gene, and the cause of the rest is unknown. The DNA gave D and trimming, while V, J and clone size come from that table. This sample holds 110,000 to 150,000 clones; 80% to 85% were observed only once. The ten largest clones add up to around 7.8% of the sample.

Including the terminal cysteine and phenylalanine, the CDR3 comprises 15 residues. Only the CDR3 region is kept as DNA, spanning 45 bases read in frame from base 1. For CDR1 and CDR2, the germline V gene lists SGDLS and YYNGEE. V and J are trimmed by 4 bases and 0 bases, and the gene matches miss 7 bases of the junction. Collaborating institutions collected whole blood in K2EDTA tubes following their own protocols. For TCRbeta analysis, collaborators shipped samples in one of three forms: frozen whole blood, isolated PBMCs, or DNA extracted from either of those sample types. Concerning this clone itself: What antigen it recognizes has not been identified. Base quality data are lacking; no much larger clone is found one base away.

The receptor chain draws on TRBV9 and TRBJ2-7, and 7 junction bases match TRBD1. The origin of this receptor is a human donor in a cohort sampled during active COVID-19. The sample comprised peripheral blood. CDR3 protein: CASSLGTAGSYEQYF. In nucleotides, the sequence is TGTGCCAGCAGCCTAGGGACAGCCGGCTCCTACGAGCAGTACTTC.